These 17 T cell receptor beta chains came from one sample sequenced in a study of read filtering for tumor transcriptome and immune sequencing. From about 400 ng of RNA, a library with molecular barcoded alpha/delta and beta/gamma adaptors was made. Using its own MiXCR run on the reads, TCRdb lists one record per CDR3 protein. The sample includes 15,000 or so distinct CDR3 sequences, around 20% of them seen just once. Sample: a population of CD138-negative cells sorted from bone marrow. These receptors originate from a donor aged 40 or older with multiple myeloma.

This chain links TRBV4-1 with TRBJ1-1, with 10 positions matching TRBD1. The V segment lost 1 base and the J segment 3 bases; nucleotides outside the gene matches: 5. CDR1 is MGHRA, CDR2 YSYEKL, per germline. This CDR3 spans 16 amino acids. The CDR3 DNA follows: TGCGCCAGCAGCCAAGCCAAGACAGGGGGCGACACTGAAGCTTTCTTT. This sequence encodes CASSQAKTGGDTEAFF.

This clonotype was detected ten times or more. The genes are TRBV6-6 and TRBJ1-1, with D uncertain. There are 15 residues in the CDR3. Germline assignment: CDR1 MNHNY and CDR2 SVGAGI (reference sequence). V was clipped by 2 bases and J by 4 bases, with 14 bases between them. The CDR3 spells CASSYLVTLATEAFF. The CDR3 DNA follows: TGTGCCAGCAGTTACCTTGTTACGTTGGCCACTGAAGCTTTCTTT.

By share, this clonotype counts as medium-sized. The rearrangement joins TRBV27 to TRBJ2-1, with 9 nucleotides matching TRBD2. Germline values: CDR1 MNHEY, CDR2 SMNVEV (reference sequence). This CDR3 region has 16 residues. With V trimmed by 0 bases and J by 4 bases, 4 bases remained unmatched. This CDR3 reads CASSLSAGGVYNEQFF. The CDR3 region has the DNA TGTGCCAGCAGTTTATCTGCGGGAGGGGTGTACAATGAGCAGTTCTTC.

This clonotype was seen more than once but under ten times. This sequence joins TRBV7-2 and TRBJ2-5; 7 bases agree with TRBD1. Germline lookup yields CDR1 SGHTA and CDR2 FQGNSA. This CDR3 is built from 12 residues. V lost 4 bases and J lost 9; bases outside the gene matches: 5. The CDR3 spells CASSYTQGAQYF. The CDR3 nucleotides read TGTGCCAGCAGCTACACCCAGGGGGCCCAGTACTTC.

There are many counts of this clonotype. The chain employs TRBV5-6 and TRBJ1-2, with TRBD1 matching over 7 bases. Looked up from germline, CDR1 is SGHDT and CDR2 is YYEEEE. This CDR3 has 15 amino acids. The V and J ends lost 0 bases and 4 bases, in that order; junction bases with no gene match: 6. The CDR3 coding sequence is TGTGCCAGCAGCTTGGCAGGGGGGATTTCCTATGGCTACACCTTC. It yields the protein CASSLAGGISYGYTF.

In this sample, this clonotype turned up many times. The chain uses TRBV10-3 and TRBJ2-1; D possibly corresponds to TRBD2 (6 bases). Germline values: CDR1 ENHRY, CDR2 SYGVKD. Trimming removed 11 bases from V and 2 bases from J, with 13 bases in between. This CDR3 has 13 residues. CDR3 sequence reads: CALKPGAYNEQFF. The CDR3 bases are TGTGCCCTAAAACCGGGGGCCTACAATGAGCAGTTCTTC.

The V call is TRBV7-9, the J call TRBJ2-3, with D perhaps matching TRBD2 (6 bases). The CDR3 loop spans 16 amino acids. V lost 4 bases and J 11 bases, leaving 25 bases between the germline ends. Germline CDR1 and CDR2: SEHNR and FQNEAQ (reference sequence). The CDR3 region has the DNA TGTGCCAGCAGCTCCGGAAGCGGGCCAGGCTATGGCAAGCAGTATTTT. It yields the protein CASSSGSGPGYGKQYF. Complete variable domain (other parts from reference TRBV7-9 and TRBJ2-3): DTGVSQNPRHKITKRGQNVTFRCDPISEHNRLYWYRQTLGQGPEFLTYFQNEAQLEKSRLLSDRFSAERPKGSFSTLEIQRTEQGDSAMYLCASSSGSGPGYGKQYFGPGTRLTVL.

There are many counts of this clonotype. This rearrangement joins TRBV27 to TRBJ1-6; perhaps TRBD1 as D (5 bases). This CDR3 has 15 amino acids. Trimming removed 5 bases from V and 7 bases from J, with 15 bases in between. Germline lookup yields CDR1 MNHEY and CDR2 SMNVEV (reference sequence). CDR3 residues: CASSPYHGDNSPLHF. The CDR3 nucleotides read TGTGCCAGCAGTCCTTATCACGGGGACAATTCACCCCTCCACTTT.

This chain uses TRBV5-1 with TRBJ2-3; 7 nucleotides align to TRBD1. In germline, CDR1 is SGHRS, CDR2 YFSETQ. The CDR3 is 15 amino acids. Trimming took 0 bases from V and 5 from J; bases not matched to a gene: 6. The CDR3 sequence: CASSLGQGNKDTQYF. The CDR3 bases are TGCGCCAGCAGCTTGGGACAGGGAAATAAAGATACGCAGTATTTT. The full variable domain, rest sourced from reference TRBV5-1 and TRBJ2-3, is KAGVTQTPRYLIKTRGQQVTLSCSPISGHRSVSWYQQTPGQGLQFLFEYFSETQRNKGNFPGRFSGRQFSNSRSEMNVSTLELGDSALYLCASSLGQGNKDTQYFGPGTRLTVL.

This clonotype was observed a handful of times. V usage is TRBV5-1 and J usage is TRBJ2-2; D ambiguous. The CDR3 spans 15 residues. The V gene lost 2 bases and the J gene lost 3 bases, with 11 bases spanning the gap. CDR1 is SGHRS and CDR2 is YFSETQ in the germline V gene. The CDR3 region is CASSLLSGDTGELFF. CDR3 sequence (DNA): TGCGCCAGCAGCTTATTGAGTGGGGACACCGGGGAGCTGTTTTTT.

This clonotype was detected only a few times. CDR3 loop: CASSYPLGTQYF. The CDR3 DNA follows: TGTGCCAGCAGTTATCCCCTTGGTACGCAGTATTTT. The V and J genes are TRBV6-2 or TRBV6-3 and TRBJ2-3; D unclear. Germline-derived CDR1 and CDR2 are MNHEY and SVGEGT. The V and J ends lost 3 bases and 8 bases respectively, with 9 bases between them. The CDR3 runs to 12 residues.

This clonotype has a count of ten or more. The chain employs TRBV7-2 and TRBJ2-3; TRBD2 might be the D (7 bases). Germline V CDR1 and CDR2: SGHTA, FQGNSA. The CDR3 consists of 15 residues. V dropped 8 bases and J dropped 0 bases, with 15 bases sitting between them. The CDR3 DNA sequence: TGTGCCAGCTACTCCCGGGGGGCTAGCACAGATACGCAGTATTTT. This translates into CASYSRGASTDTQYF.

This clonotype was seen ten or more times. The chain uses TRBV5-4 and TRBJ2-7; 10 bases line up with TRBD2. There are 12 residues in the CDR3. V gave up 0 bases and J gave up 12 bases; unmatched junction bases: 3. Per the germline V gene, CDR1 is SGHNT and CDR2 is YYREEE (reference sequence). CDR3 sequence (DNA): TGTGCCAGCAGCTTGGATAGCGGGGGGATGTACTTC. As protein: CASSLDSGGMYF.

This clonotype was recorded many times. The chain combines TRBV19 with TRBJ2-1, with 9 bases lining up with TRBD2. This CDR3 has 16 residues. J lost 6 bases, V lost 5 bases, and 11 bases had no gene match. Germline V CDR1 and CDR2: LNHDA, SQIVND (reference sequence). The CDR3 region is CASSPLGLAGLNEQFF. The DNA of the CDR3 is TGTGCCAGTAGTCCCTTGGGCCTAGCGGGACTCAATGAGCAGTTCTTC.

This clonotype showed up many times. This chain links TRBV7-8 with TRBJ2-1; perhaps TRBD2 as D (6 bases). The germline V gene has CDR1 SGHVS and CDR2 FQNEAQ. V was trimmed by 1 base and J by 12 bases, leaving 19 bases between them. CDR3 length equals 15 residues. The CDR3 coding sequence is TGTGCCAGCAGCTTAGTCCCGGCTATCGGGGGTGTGCAGTTCTTC. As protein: CASSLVPAIGGVQFF.

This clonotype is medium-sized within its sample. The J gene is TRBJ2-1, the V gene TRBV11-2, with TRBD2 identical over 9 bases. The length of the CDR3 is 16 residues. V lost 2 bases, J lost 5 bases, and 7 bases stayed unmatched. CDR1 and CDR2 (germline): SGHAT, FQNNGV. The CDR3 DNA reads TGTGCCAGCAGCTTATTTTCTAGCGGGAAAGACAATGAGCAGTTCTTC. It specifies CASSLFSSGKDNEQFF.

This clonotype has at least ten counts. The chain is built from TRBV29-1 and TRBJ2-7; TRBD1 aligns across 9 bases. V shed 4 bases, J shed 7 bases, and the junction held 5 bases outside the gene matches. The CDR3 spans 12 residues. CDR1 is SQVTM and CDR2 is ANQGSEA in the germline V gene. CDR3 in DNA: TGCAGCGTTGTTAGGGGGACAGGGGAGCAGTACTTC. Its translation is CSVVRGTGEQYF.